The 23 T cell receptor beta chains below come from one sample, sequenced in a study of T-cell memory formation after mild COVID-19. TCRdb reanalysed the 5' RACE reads using MiXCR and keeps one entry per CDR3 protein. The table has a few hundred thousand distinct CDR3 sequences, about 16% seen once. The material sequenced was PBMCs or a T cell subset sorted from them (not recorded which). All receptors derive from a man between 18 and 29 years old who had mild COVID-19 (a few samples of this study predate the infection). Cell type and time point are not known.

The CDR3 DNA is TGTGCCAGCAGCGTAGGACAGGCCAAGCAGTACTTC. Translation: CASSVGQAKQYF. The genes are TRBV7-6 and TRBJ2-7; TRBD1 matches 7 bases. The CDR3 is 12 residues long. J gave up 8 bases and V 5 bases, and 6 bases lay outside the gene matches. Per germline, CDR1 SGHVS and CDR2 FNYEAQ. The full variable domain, in which reference TRBV7-6 and TRBJ2-7 provide the parts outside the CDR3, is GAGVSQSPRYKVTKRGQDVALRCDPISGHVSLYWYRQALGQGPEFLTYFNYEAQQDKSGLPNDRFSAERPEGSISTLTIQRTEQRDSAMYRCASSVGQAKQYFGPGTRLTVT.

Only a few counts were recorded for this clonotype. The chain is built from TRBV4-3 and TRBJ2-3; the D gene is possibly TRBD1 (5 bases). V was pared by 0 bases and J by 2 bases, with 9 bases between. The CDR3 runs to 15 residues. Germline values: CDR1 LGHNA, CDR2 YSLEER. CDR3 amino acids: CASSQDQTVTDTQYF. The CDR3 nucleotides are TGCGCCAGCAGCCAAGACCAGACAGTCACAGATACGCAGTATTTT.

The CDR3 protein is CASSSAEYYGYTF. As DNA, the CDR3 is TGTGCCAGCAGCTCCGCAGAATACTATGGCTACACCTTC. The chain joins TRBV7-2 to TRBJ1-2; D remains ambiguous. The CDR3 runs 13 residues. V was shortened by 4 bases and J by 3 bases, with 9 bases between the two germline ends. Germline loops: CDR1 SGHTA, CDR2 FQGNSA.

This clonotype has at least ten counts. This chain uses TRBV20-1 with TRBJ2-2; D gene ambiguous. Germline values: CDR1 DFQATT, CDR2 SNEGSKA (reference sequence). This CDR3 contains 13 residues. The V end was cut by 2 bases, the J end by 0 bases, with 4 bases between. The CDR3, as DNA: TGCAGTGCTAGACAGACGAACACCGGGGAGCTGTTTTTT. Protein sequence: CSARQTNTGELFF.

The V call is TRBV7-2, the J call TRBJ1-6; 7 nucleotides agree with TRBD1. Germline values: CDR1 SGHTA, CDR2 FQGNSA. Unmatched junction bases numbered 4, after V lost 1 base and J lost 10 bases. There are 14 residues in the CDR3. CDR3 nucleotide sequence: TGTGCCAGCAGCTTAGGGGACAGTCGGTCACCCCTCCACTTT. This sequence encodes CASSLGDSRSPLHF.

This clonotype appeared many times. The rearrangement joins TRBV18 to TRBJ2-1, with 9 bases fitting TRBD2. CDR3 length: 15 amino acids. After removal of 1 base from V and 5 bases from J, the junction contained 3 bases not matched to a gene. Per germline, CDR1 KGHSH and CDR2 LQKENI. The CDR3 DNA is TGTGCCAGCTCACCACAGCGGGGGGATGACAATGAGCAGTTCTTC. Its protein is CASSPQRGDDNEQFF.

The rearrangement links TRBV14 to TRBJ1-2; TRBD1 is a possible D gene (5 bases). V was pared by 9 bases and J by 2 bases, with 22 bases between. Germline-derived CDR1 and CDR2 are SGHDN and FVKESK. The CDR3 is 16 residues long. The CDR3 coding sequence is TGTGCCAGTGGGACTGCCTGCCCAGGGTTCAACTATGGCTACACCTTC. Residues: CASGTACPGFNYGYTF.

This clonotype came up a few times. The chain has TRBV5-1 and TRBJ1-4; D remains unclear. Germline values: CDR1 SGHRS, CDR2 YFSETQ. The CDR3 length is 14 residues. The ends were cut back, 2 bases at V and 4 bases at J, with 9 bases in the middle. In nucleotides, the CDR3 is TGCGCCAGCAGCTTTCTGTCAATTAATGAAAAACTGTTTTTT. Encoded protein: CASSFLSINEKLFF.

This clonotype has more than one count but fewer than ten. The J gene is TRBJ2-4, the V gene TRBV7-2; D perhaps matches TRBD1 (6 bases). This CDR3 contains 13 residues. CDR1 and CDR2 from the germline V gene are SGHTA and FQGNSA. Trimming pared 5 bases from V and 6 bases from J, leaving 11 bases between. In DNA form, the CDR3 reads TGTGCCAGCAGCGAAGGACAGTTAAACATTCAGTACTTC. It yields the protein CASSEGQLNIQYF.

This clonotype has a handful of counts. V gene TRBV7-9 combines with J gene TRBJ2-2; D is unclear. CDR3 length: 16 residues. V shed 5 bases and J shed 4 bases, with 17 bases lying between them. Germline V lookup: CDR1 SEHNR, CDR2 FQNEAQ (reference sequence). CDR3 DNA sequence: TGTGCCAGCAGCCCCGGCCTGAGTGTTAGCACCGGGGAGCTGTTTTTT. This codes for CASSPGLSVSTGELFF. Variable domain in full (rest from reference TRBV7-9 and TRBJ2-2): DTGVSQNPRHKITKRGQNVTFRCDPISEHNRLYWYRQTLGQGPEFLTYFQNEAQLEKSRLLSDRFSAERPKGSFSTLEIQRTEQGDSAMYLCASSPGLSVSTGELFFGEGSRLTVL.

The chain has TRBV4-1 and TRBJ1-1, with 7 bases lining up with TRBD1. The V and J ends lost 4 bases and 2 bases, in that order; junction bases with no gene match: 10. Germline assignment: CDR1 MGHRA and CDR2 YSYEKL. This CDR3 is 16 amino acids long. The CDR3 spells CASSRGATGRNTEAFF. CDR3 DNA: TGCGCCAGCAGCCGGGGTGCGACAGGGAGAAACACTGAAGCTTTCTTT.

This clonotype showed up many times. The gene calls are TRBV27 and TRBJ2-3; tentative D call: TRBD2 (5 bases). V was trimmed by 6 bases and J by 3 bases, leaving 13 bases between them. CDR3 length equals 14 residues. Germline CDR1 and CDR2: MNHEY and SMNVEV (reference sequence). As DNA, the CDR3 is TGTGCCAGCAGGATGGGCAGGAGGACAGATACGCAGTATTTT. Encoded protein: CASRMGRRTDTQYF.

This chain uses TRBV20-1 with TRBJ2-7; TRBD2 might be the D (6 bases). Germline V gene data show CDR1 as DFQATT and CDR2 as SNEGSKA (reference sequence). Trimming stripped 1 base from V and 2 bases from J, with 12 bases between. CDR3 length: 14 amino acids. The chain's CDR3 is CSARGPGVTYEQYF. DNA of the CDR3: TGCAGTGCTAGAGGTCCGGGGGTAACCTACGAGCAGTACTTC.

A few counts support this clonotype. The chain is built from TRBV19 and TRBJ2-2; no clear D. Trimming pared 4 bases from V and 7 bases from J, leaving 10 bases between. Looked up from germline, CDR1 is LNHDA and CDR2 is SQIVND (reference sequence). The CDR3 length is 13 residues. The CDR3 protein is CASSNDYNGELFF. CDR3 nucleotides: TGTGCCAGTAGTAATGATTACAACGGGGAGCTGTTTTTT.

V gene TRBV27 combines with J gene TRBJ2-3, with D maybe TRBD1 (5 bases). The CDR3 spans 15 residues. Germline V CDR1 and CDR2: MNHEY, SMNVEV (reference sequence). The V gene lost 6 bases and the J gene lost 2 bases, with 15 bases spanning the gap. The CDR3 loop is CASRLTRVDTDTQYF. CDR3 DNA: TGTGCCAGCAGGTTAACCAGGGTGGACACAGATACGCAGTATTTT.

The chain links TRBV20-1 to TRBJ1-2; D gene unclear. This CDR3 has 13 residues. The ends were cut back, 3 bases at V and 7 bases at J, with 15 bases in the middle. Germline V gene lookup returns CDR1 DFQATT and CDR2 SNEGSKA (reference sequence). The CDR3 is CSASTDGVVGYTF. In nucleotides, the CDR3 is TGCAGTGCTAGCACCGACGGAGTGGTTGGCTACACCTTC.

This clonotype was detected a few times. The rearrangement uses TRBV6-5 and TRBJ1-2; D is perhaps TRBD1 (5 bases). CDR1 is MNHEY, CDR2 SVGAGI, per germline. This CDR3 is 14 amino acids long. V dropped 5 bases and J dropped 8 bases, with 18 bases sitting between them. The CDR3 region has the DNA TGTGCCAGCAGTAGATCGACGGCCGGGGGAGGCTACACCTTC. This encodes CASSRSTAGGGYTF.

The chain carries TRBV7-8 and TRBJ1-5; weak D call: TRBD1 (6 bases). V gave up 4 bases and J gave up 13 bases, with 20 bases separating them. The CDR3 is 14 amino acids. Germline CDR1 is SGHVS and CDR2 is FQNEAQ. The CDR3, as DNA: TGTGCCAGCAGCTCCCGTAAGGACAGTCTAAAACAGCATTTT. It specifies CASSSRKDSLKQHF.

This clonotype showed up just a few times. The chain uses TRBV6-1 and TRBJ1-2, with TRBD1 as a possible D gene (6 bases). The CDR3 loop spans 13 amino acids. The V end lost 5 bases, the J end lost 4 bases, and 11 bases lay between the germline ends. Germline V gene sequence: CDR1 MNHNS, CDR2 SASEGT. The chain's CDR3 is CASSSGQTYGYTF. CDR3 nucleotides: TGTGCCAGCAGTAGCGGACAGACCTATGGCTACACCTTC.

This clonotype was recorded many times. This chain uses TRBV10-2 with TRBJ2-5; 7 nucleotides align to TRBD2. With V trimmed by 4 bases and J by 9 bases, 8 bases remained unmatched. This CDR3 region has 13 residues. Germline V CDR1 and CDR2: WSHSY, SAAADI. The CDR3: CASSASGEGSQYF. As DNA, the CDR3 is TGCGCCAGCAGTGCAAGCGGGGAAGGGTCCCAGTACTTC.

This sequence joins TRBV6-1 and TRBJ1-1; D gene uncertain. Germline V gives CDR1 MNHNS, CDR2 SASEGT. V dropped 4 bases and J dropped 3 bases, with 12 bases sitting between them. This CDR3 spans 14 amino acids. The CDR3 loop is CASSALRADTEAFF. CDR3 bases: TGTGCCAGCAGTGCCCTTCGAGCGGACACTGAAGCTTTCTTT.

The chain links TRBV4-3 to TRBJ1-6, with TRBD1 as a possible D gene (6 bases). V was trimmed by 4 bases and J by 9 bases, leaving 13 bases between them. CDR3 length equals 14 residues. Per the germline V gene, CDR1 is LGHNA and CDR2 is YSLEER. In DNA form, the CDR3 reads TGCGCCAGCAGCCGACAGGATCCGGGTTCACCCCTCCACTTT. Protein: CASSRQDPGSPLHF.

The V and J genes are TRBV10-3 and TRBJ2-1; 8 bases agree with TRBD1. From germline, CDR1 is ENHRY and CDR2 SYGVKD. The CDR3 has 13 residues. J gave up 5 bases and V 8 bases, and 5 bases lay outside the gene matches. CDR3 in amino acids: CAILTGDNNEQFF. DNA of the CDR3: TGTGCCATCCTGACAGGGGACAACAATGAGCAGTTCTTC.